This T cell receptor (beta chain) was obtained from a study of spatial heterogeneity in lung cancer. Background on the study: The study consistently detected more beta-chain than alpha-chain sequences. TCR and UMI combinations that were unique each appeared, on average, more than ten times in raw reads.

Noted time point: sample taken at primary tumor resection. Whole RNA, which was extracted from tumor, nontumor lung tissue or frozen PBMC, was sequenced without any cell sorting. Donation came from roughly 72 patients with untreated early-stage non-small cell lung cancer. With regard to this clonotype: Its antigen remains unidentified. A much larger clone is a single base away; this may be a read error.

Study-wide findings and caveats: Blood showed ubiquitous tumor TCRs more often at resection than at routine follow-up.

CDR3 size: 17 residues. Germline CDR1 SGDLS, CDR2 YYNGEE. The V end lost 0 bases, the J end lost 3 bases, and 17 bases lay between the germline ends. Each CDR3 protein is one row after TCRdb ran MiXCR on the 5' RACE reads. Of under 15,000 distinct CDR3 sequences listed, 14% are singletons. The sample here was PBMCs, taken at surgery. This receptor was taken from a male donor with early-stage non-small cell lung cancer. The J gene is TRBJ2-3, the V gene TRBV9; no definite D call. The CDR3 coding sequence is TGTGCCAGCAGCGTAGATGCCGGGCAGTTTGTGACAGATACGCAGTATTTT. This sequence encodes CASSVDAGQFVTDTQYF.